Below are 17 T cell receptor beta chains sequenced from a single sample in a study of blood T cell repertoires in COVID-19. Profiled with immunoSEQ multiplex PCR; TCRdb holds only in-frame clones, not every one. The data show some 140,000 clones, with nearly 80% seen just once and 1.5% to 2% held by the top ten. The material sequenced was peripheral blood. These TCRs come from a man at least 80 years old with acute or convalescent COVID-19.

The rearrangement uses TRBV2 and TRBJ2-5; D is unclear. This CDR3 has 13 residues. Trimming shortened V by 7 bases and J by 5 bases, and 14 bases separated the two germline ends. Germline CDR1 is SNHLY and CDR2 is FYNNEI. The CDR3 DNA follows: TGTGCCAGCACGGCCCCTCCCAGGGAGACCCAGTACTTC. It is translated as CASTAPPRETQYF.

This chain joins TRBV5-1 and TRBJ1-3, with D unclear. In germline, CDR1 is SGHRS, CDR2 YFSETQ. V lost 0 bases and J lost 4, with 23 bases in between. This CDR3 is 19 amino acids long. CDR3 nucleotide sequence: TGCGCCAGCAGCTTGGATAATAGTCAGACAACCCGAAGGGGAAACACCATATATTTT. Protein: CASSLDNSQTTRRGNTIYF.

The chain uses TRBV9 and TRBJ2-5; D is possibly TRBD2 (5 bases). Trimming took off 0 bases at V and 0 bases at J, with 9 bases between the two ends. In germline, CDR1 is SGDLS, CDR2 YYNGEE. This CDR3 comprises 15 residues. CDR3 DNA sequence: TGTGCCAGCAGCGTAGGGGGAGATAACCAAGAGACCCAGTACTTC. Translation gives CASSVGGDNQETQYF.

V and J are TRBV2 and TRBJ2-5; D ambiguous. CDR3 length: 14 residues. Germline V gene data show CDR1 as SNHLY and CDR2 as FYNNEI. V gave up 2 bases and J gave up 5 bases, with 12 bases separating them. The CDR3 DNA is TGTGCCAGCAGTGAAACGACTCCCCGGGAGACCCAGTACTTC. Its translation is CASSETTPRETQYF.

This sequence joins TRBV29-1 and TRBJ2-5; D gene uncertain. CDR3 length: 12 amino acids. CDR1 is SQVTM, CDR2 ANQGSEA, per germline. V shed 2 bases and J shed 2 bases, with 6 bases lying between them. The CDR3 DNA sequence: TGCAGCGTTGAAATAGCTCAAGAGACCCAGTACTTC. Its protein product is CSVEIAQETQYF.

The rearrangement joins TRBV6-2 or TRBV6-3 to TRBJ2-5; 12 nucleotides agree with TRBD2. CDR3 length equals 15 residues. Trimming took 6 bases from V and 7 from J; bases not matched to a gene: 9. Germline V CDR1 and CDR2: MNHEY, SVGEGT. CDR3 region: CASRPGLAGTMTQYF. CDR3 in DNA: TGTGCCAGCAGGCCTGGACTAGCGGGGACGATGACCCAGTACTTC.

The chain carries TRBV18 and TRBJ2-3, with 9 positions matching TRBD2. V lost 1 base and J lost 1; bases outside the gene matches: 18. Germline V gene lookup returns CDR1 KGHSH and CDR2 LQKENI. CDR3 length: 21 amino acids. The CDR3 here is CASSPLARTSGSLGGTDTQYF. CDR3 sequence (DNA): TGTGCCAGCTCACCACTCGCGAGAACTAGCGGGTCTCTGGGTGGCACAGATACGCAGTATTTT.

This clone came up a few times. The rearrangement links TRBV7-9 to TRBJ2-6; 8 bases agree with TRBD1. This CDR3 has 17 residues. CDR1 is SEHNR, CDR2 FQNEAQ, per germline (reference sequence). Germline trimming cut 1 base from V and 2 bases from J; bases unmatched to any gene: 4. CDR3: CASSLDRGSPGANVLTF. In DNA form, the CDR3 reads TGTGCCAGCAGCTTAGACAGGGGGTCTCCTGGGGCCAACGTCCTGACTTTC.

The V gene is TRBV9, the J gene TRBJ1-5; possibly TRBD1 for D (6 bases). There are 15 residues in the CDR3. Trimming stripped 4 bases from V and 6 bases from J, with 17 bases between. In germline, CDR1 is SGDLS, CDR2 YYNGEE. CDR3 nucleotides: TGTGCCAGCAGCTCCCATCGGGGGGCCGGTCAGCCCCAGCATTTT. It encodes CASSSHRGAGQPQHF.

This clone showed up many times. The chain couples TRBV11-3 to TRBJ2-3; 7 bases are shared with TRBD1. The CDR3 sequence is 17 residues long. The V segment lost 5 bases and the J segment 1 base; nucleotides outside the gene matches: 12. The germline V gene encodes CDR1 SGHNT and CDR2 YENEEA. The CDR3 nucleotides are TGTGCCAGCAGCACAACCGGGACAGTCAACCGCACAGATACGCAGTATTTT. It codes for CASSTTGTVNRTDTQYF. The variable domain in full, completed from reference TRBV11-3 and TRBJ2-3, reads EAGVVQSPRYKIIEKKQPVAFWCNPISGHNTLYWYLQNLGQGPELLIRYENEEAVDDSQLPKDRFSAERLKGVDSTLKIQPAELGDSAVYLCASSTTGTVNRTDTQYFGPGTRLTVL.

The chain carries TRBV15 and TRBJ1-5, with D possibly TRBD1 on 6 matching bases. V was trimmed by 5 bases and J by 6 bases, leaving 17 bases between them. CDR3 size: 15 residues. Germline V gene data show CDR1 as LNHNV and CDR2 as YYDKDF (reference sequence). CDR3 nucleotide sequence: TGTGCCACCAGCGGAACACAGGGAGAGGGTCAGCCCCAGCATTTT. Protein sequence: CATSGTQGEGQPQHF.

The J gene is TRBJ1-6, the V gene TRBV6-6, with D possibly matching TRBD1 (5 bases). The V and J ends lost 5 bases and 9 bases respectively, with 17 bases between them. CDR3 length: 15 amino acids. CDR1 is MNHNY and CDR2 is SVGAGI in the germline V gene (reference sequence). CDR3 sequence (DNA): TGTGCCAGCAGTCCGGGGGGGGGAAGGAGTTCACCCCTCCACTTT. As protein: CASSPGGGRSSPLHF.

V usage is TRBV7-9 and J usage is TRBJ1-1, with a possible D match to TRBD1 (6 bases). This CDR3 comprises 15 residues. Germline V gene data show CDR1 as SEHNR and CDR2 as FQNEAQ (reference sequence). V was cut by 2 bases and J by 1 base, with 11 bases left in between. CDR3 coding DNA: TGTGCCAGCAGCTTACTCAGGGGCCGGAACACTGAAGCTTTCTTT. Translation gives CASSLLRGRNTEAFF.

V and J are TRBV2 and TRBJ2-3; tentatively, D is TRBD2 (6 bases). V gave up 0 bases and J gave up 6 bases, with 13 bases separating them. The CDR3 sequence is 15 residues long. CDR1 is SNHLY, CDR2 FYNNEI, per germline. CDR3 coding DNA: TGTGCCAGCAGTGAAGCAGTCGGGGGACGGGATACGCAGTATTTT. Protein sequence: CASSEAVGGRDTQYF.

The chain couples TRBV5-1 to TRBJ2-2; 10 bases align to TRBD2. CDR3 length: 15 amino acids. Germline V gives CDR1 SGHRS, CDR2 YFSETQ. The J segment lost 6 bases and the V segment lost 4 bases, leaving 6 bases of the junction unmatched. The CDR3 DNA sequence: TGCGCCAGCAGCCCCTCTCTAGCGGGGGCCGGGGAGCTGTTTTTT. Protein product: CASSPSLAGAGELFF.

V and J are TRBV18 and TRBJ2-2, with TRBD1 identical over 8 bases. V gave up 4 bases and J gave up 2 bases; unmatched junction bases: 3. The CDR3 totals 15 residues. The germline V gene encodes CDR1 KGHSH and CDR2 LQKENI. CDR3 sequence (DNA): TGTGCCAGCTCACAAGGACAGGGAAACACCGGGGAGCTGTTTTTT. This gives the protein CASSQGQGNTGELFF.

CDR3 region: CASSVGAGDFYEQYF. The CDR3 DNA is TGTGCCAGCAGCGTAGGAGCGGGGGATTTCTACGAGCAGTACTTC. The chain links TRBV7-3 to TRBJ2-7; TRBD2 matches 8 bases. In germline, CDR1 is SGHTA, CDR2 FQGTGA. Trimming took 5 bases from V and 3 from J; bases not matched to a gene: 9. The CDR3 has 15 residues. The full variable domain, with the rest looked up from reference TRBV7-3 and TRBJ2-7, is GAGVSQTPSNKVTEKGKYVELRCDPISGHTALYWYRQSLGQGPEFLIYFQGTGAADDSGLPNDRFFAVRPEGSVSTLKIQRTERGDSAVYLCASSVGAGDFYEQYFGPGTRLTVT.